The sequence of this TCR beta chain was determined in a study of vaccination and CD4 T cells after COVID-19. Study-wide background: Convalescent participants consisted of six males and four females, two being Hispanic. Post-vaccination specimens were collected at a median of 72 days following dose two (range 14 to 241).

Notes on the study in general: Early post-infection timepoints were not included, and relatively few convalescent patients were studied.

Cultured CD4+ T-cell DNA underwent Oncomine TCR Beta short-read sequencing. Using its own MiXCR run on the PCR reads, TCRdb lists one record per CDR3 protein. The sample consists of about 9,500 distinct CDR3 sequences, 45% to 60% of them appearing once. This clonotype has a handful of counts. Its target is not known. V lost 6 bases to trimming and J lost 4 bases; unmatched junction nucleotides: 11. The CDR3 covers 16 residues. The treatment: roughly ten-day PBMC culture with coronavirus spike peptide pools or control peptides (ViraFEST assay). An unexposed donor provided the CD4+ T cells, which were collected before the COVID-19 pandemic (2011-2018). It was SARS-CoV-2 S/N and four cold-coronavirus spikes that probed unexposed-donor CD4+ T cells, cells permitting.

The V and J genes are TRBV12-3 or TRBV12-4 and TRBJ1-5; the match to TRBD1 covers 8 bases. The material sequenced was CD4+ T cells from blood, cultured in vitro. This TCR derives from a human donor in good health. This CDR3 reads CASSPHRGVSNQPQHF. CDR3 nucleotides: TGTGCCAGCAGCCCCCACAGGGGGGTATCAAATCAGCCCCAGCATTTT.